Listed below are T cell receptor beta chains from one sample, sequenced in a study of cytomegalovirus exposure and HLA in healthy donors. Some clones are missing from TCRdb's copy, which holds only in-frame ones; the method was immunoSEQ multiplex PCR. The sample holds under 80,000 clones, 55% to 80% seen once. Sequences were obtained from PBMCs. The receptors here all came from a woman aged 25 to 39 in good health and CMV-seronegative. The CDR3 runs from the conserved cysteine through the conserved F or W. The D gene is left open where the match is weak. Clone size is given for some rows only: seen once, a few or many times, or a class if the clone is expanded.

size | J | D | length | V | CDR3 | DNA
NA | TRBJ1-1 | NA | 12 | TRBV10-3 | CASSTDRSEAFF | TGTGCCAGCAGTACAGACAGGAGTGAAGCTTTCTTT
NA | TRBJ2-7 | TRBD2 | 16 | TRBV18 | CASSPRPAGETYEQYF | TGTGCCAGCTCACCCCGCCCGGCGGGGGAGACCTACGAGCAGTACTTC
NA | TRBJ1-1 | NA | 14 | TRBV5-4 | CASSLGIGDTEAFF | TGTGCCAGCAGCTTGGGGATCGGGGACACTGAAGCTTTCTTT
once | TRBJ2-3 | NA | 16 | TRBV5-1 | CASSLDPGGGTDTQYF | TGCGCCAGCAGCTTGGATCCGGGGGGCGGTACAGATACGCAGTATTTT
NA | TRBJ1-2 | NA | 13 | TRBV14 | CASSQDGGRGYTF | TGTGCCAGCAGCCAAGATGGAGGCCGTGGCTACACCTTC
many | TRBJ1-5 | TRBD1 | 18 | TRBV18 | CASSRGTGGMGSNQPQHF | TGTGCCAGCTCACGCGGGACAGGGGGCATGGGCAGCAATCAGCCCCAGCATTTT
NA | TRBJ2-3 | TRBD1 | 15 | TRBV5-1 | CASTIGGQGTDTQYF | TGCGCCAGCACCATCGGTGGACAGGGCACAGATACGCAGTATTTT
NA | TRBJ2-6 | NA | 16 | TRBV7-2 | CASSLGVRSGANVLTF | TGTGCCAGCAGCTTAGGCGTTCGCTCTGGGGCCAACGTCCTGACTTTC
few | TRBJ1-4 | NA | 16 | TRBV4-2 | CASSQAMGAANEKLFF | TGTGCCAGCAGCCAAGCTATGGGGGCAGCTAATGAAAAACTGTTTTTT
NA | TRBJ2-3 | TRBD2 | 18 | TRBV11-3 | CASSPWTSGGSSTDTQYF | TGTGCCAGCAGCCCGTGGACTAGCGGGGGGTCTAGCACAGATACGCAGTATTTT
NA | TRBJ2-7 | NA | 14 | TRBV7-2 | CASSPERSSYEQYF | TGTGCCAGCAGCCCGGAGAGGAGCTCCTACGAGCAGTACTTC
NA | TRBJ1-1 | NA | 14 | TRBV5-1 | CASSLGTLNTEAFF | TGCGCCAGCAGCTTAGGGACACTGAACACTGAAGCTTTCTTT
NA | TRBJ1-4 | NA | 15 | TRBV5-1 | CASSSGQSPNEKLFF | TGCGCCAGCAGCTCCGGACAGAGCCCCAATGAAAAACTGTTTTTT
NA | TRBJ1-2 | TRBD1 | 13 | TRBV7-9 | CASGTGGGYGYTF | TGTGCCAGCGGCACAGGGGGCGGCTATGGCTACACCTTC
NA | TRBJ2-1 | NA | 10 | TRBV4-1 | CASTINEQFF | TGCGCCAGCACAATCAATGAGCAGTTCTTC
few | TRBJ1-1 | TRBD1 | 17 | TRBV10-3 | CAISESGNRGAGTEAFF | TGTGCCATCAGTGAGTCGGGGAACAGGGGGGCAGGCACTGAAGCTTTCTTT
NA | TRBJ1-1 | NA | 13 | TRBV4-1 | CASSQGAAPGAFF | TGCGCCAGCAGCCAGGGCGCGGCCCCGGGGGCTTTCTTT
once | TRBJ1-2 | NA | 13 | TRBV2 | CASSEGSFNGYTF | TGTGCCAGCAGTGAAGGGAGTTTTAATGGCTACACCTTC
NA | TRBJ1-6 | TRBD1 | 16 | TRBV12-5 | CASGLGTGVYNSPLHF | TGTGCTAGTGGTTTGGGGACAGGAGTCTATAATTCACCCCTCCACTTT
NA | TRBJ1-2 | TRBD1 | 14 | TRBV28 | CASSTGGYGYGYTF | TGTGCCAGTAGTACAGGGGGATATGGCTATGGCTACACCTTC
NA | TRBJ2-7 | NA | 13 | TRBV19 | CASSYSQGYEQYF | TGTGCCAGTAGCTACTCACAGGGCTACGAGCAGTACTTC
NA | TRBJ2-1 | NA | 15 | TRBV2 | CASKQGPGSVDEQFF | TGTGCCAGCAAACAGGGCCCGGGATCGGTCGATGAGCAGTTCTTC
NA | TRBJ1-6 | NA | 11 | TRBV20-1 | CSVVQGIALHF | TGCAGCGTAGTGCAGGGTATTGCCCTCCACTTT
NA | TRBJ1-1 | NA | 14 | TRBV18 | CASSPRAGDTEAFF | TGTGCCAGCTCACCAAGGGCAGGGGACACTGAAGCTTTCTTT
NA | TRBJ1-5 | NA | 16 | TRBV19 | CASSITGLGSNQPQHF | TGTGCCAGTAGTATCACAGGGTTAGGGAGCAATCAGCCCCAGCATTTT
few | TRBJ2-7 | NA | 15 | TRBV7-3 | CASSFGQGATYEQYF | TGTGCCAGCAGCTTTGGTCAAGGGGCCACCTACGAGCAGTACTTC
NA | TRBJ1-3 | NA | 13 | TRBV7-2 | CASSPSSGNTIYF | TGTGCCAGCAGCCCCTCCTCTGGAAACACCATATATTTT
NA | TRBJ1-1 | NA | 11 | TRBV6-1 | CASSRSTEAFF | TGTGCCAGCAGCCGGAGCACTGAAGCTTTCTTT
NA | TRBJ2-5 | TRBD1 | 15 | TRBV5-6 | CASSFGQGATETQYF | TGTGCCAGCAGCTTTGGGCAGGGGGCTACGGAGACCCAGTACTTC
few | TRBJ1-1 | NA | 13 | TRBV6-1 | CASSEGLNLEAFF | TGTGCCAGCAGTGAAGGTTTGAACTTGGAAGCTTTCTTT
NA | TRBJ2-7 | NA | 14 | TRBV7-5 | CASSLGGWTYEQYF | TGTGCCAGCAGCTTGGGAGGGTGGACCTACGAGCAGTACTTC
NA | TRBJ1-2 | NA | 14 | TRBV15 | CATSRDVTNYGYTF | TGTGCCACCAGCAGAGATGTCACTAACTACGGCTACACCTTC
few | TRBJ2-3 | NA | 13 | TRBV5-4 | CASSLRGTDTQYF | TGTGCCAGCAGCTTGAGAGGGACAGATACGCAGTATTTT
NA | TRBJ2-6 | NA | 16 | TRBV28 | CASRNQGSSGANVLTF | TGTGCCAGCAGGAACCAAGGGAGTTCTGGGGCCAACGTCCTGACTTTC
NA | TRBJ2-2 | NA | 16 | TRBV4-3 | CASSQTEGRRVGELFF | TGCGCCAGCAGCCAGACCGAAGGACGGAGGGTCGGGGAGCTGTTTTTT
NA | TRBJ2-1 | TRBD2 | 19 | TRBV5-8 | CASSLEVWLGGSPVNEQFF | TGTGCCAGCAGCTTAGAGGTTTGGTTGGGAGGGTCGCCGGTCAATGAGCAGTTCTTC
NA | TRBJ2-5 | TRBD1 | 14 | TRBV2 | CASSKDRGVETQYF | TGTGCCAGCAGTAAGGACAGGGGGGTAGAGACCCAGTACTTC
NA | TRBJ2-2 | TRBD2 | 13 | TRBV6-1 | CASSEAAGVRLFF | TGTGCCAGCAGTGAAGCTGCGGGGGTCCGGCTGTTTTTT
once | TRBJ2-4 | NA | 14 | TRBV15 | CATGRARTKNIQYF | TGTGCCACCGGCAGAGCTAGGACTAAAAACATTCAGTACTTC
NA | TRBJ2-7 | TRBD1 | 15 | TRBV7-2 | CASSFRTGGIYEQYF | TGTGCCAGCAGCTTTAGGACAGGGGGAATCTACGAGCAGTACTTC
NA | TRBJ2-3 | NA | 16 | TRBV2 | CASSPGLQILADTQYF | TGTGCCAGCAGTCCGGGGTTACAGATCCTAGCGGATACGCAGTATTTT
few | TRBJ2-2 | TRBD1 | 17 | TRBV6-1 | CASSEVGQGGVTGELFF | TGTGCCAGCAGTGAAGTGGGACAGGGAGGTGTCACCGGGGAGCTGTTTTTT